This T cell receptor (beta chain) is from a study of T cell repertoires in cytomegalovirus infection. The CDR3 loop spans 15 amino acids. The V end was cut by 6 bases, the J end by 4 bases, with 18 bases between. This clonotype was counted only a few times. Its cognate antigen is unknown. Study-wide results and limits: There were carriers of CMV plus the relevant HLA, and cumulative public TCR beta family frequency identified them.

TCRdb used MiXCR to reprocess the reads, holding one entry per CDR3 protein. The sample has about 700,000 distinct CDR3 sequences, approximately 33% seen once. The receptor comes from a human donor in good health (CMV status not recorded). Some clones in this sample may be carry-over from other donors' samples. The V gene is TRBV12-3 or TRBV12-4, the J gene TRBJ1-1; D is unclear. The material was cultured PBMCs, obtained from culture after CMV antigen stimulation. CDR3 in amino acids: CASSPPYGSGTEAFF. CDR3 bases: TGTGCCAGCAGCCCGCCGTACGGCTCGGGCACTGAAGCTTTCTTT.